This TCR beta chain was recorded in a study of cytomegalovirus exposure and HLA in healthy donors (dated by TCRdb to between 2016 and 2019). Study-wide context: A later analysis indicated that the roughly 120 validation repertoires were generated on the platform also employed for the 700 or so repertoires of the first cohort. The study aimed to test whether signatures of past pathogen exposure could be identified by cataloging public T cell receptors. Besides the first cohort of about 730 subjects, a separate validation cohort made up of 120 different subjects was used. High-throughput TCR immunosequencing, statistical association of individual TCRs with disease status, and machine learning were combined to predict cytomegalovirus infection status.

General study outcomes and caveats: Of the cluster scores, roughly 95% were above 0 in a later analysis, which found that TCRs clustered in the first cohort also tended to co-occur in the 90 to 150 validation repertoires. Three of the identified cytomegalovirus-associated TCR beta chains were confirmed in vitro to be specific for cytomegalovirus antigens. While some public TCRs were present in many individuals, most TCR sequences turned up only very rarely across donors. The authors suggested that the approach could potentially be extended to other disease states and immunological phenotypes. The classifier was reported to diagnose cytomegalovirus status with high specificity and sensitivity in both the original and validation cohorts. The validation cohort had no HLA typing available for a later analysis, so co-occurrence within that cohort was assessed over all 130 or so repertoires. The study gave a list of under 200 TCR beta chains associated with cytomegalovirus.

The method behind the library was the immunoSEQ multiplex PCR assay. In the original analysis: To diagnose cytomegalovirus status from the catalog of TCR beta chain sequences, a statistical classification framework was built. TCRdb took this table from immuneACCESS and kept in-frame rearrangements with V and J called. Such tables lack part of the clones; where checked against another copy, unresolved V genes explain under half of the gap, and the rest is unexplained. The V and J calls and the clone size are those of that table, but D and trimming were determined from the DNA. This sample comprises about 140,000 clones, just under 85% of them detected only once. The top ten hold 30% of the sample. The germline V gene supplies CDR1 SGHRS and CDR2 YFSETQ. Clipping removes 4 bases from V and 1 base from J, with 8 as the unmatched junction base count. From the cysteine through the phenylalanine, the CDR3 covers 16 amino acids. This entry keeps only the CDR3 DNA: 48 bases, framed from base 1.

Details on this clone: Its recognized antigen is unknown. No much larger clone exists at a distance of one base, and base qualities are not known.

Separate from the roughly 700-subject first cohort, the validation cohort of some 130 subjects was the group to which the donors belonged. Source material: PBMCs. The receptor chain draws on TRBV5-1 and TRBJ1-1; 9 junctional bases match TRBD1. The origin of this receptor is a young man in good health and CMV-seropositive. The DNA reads TGCGCCAGCAGCCCGGACAGGGGCAATTGGAACACTGAAGCTTTCTTT. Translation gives CASSPDRGNWNTEAFF. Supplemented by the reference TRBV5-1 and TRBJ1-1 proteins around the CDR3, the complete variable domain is KAGVTQTPRYLIKTRGQQVTLSCSPISGHRSVSWYQQTPGQGLQFLFEYFSETQRNKGNFPGRFSGRQFSNSRSEMNVSTLELGDSALYLCASSPDRGNWNTEAFFGQGTRLTVV.